This entry lists 10 T cell receptor beta chains sequenced from one sample in a study of CD8 T cells in ankylosing spondylitis. A single record per CDR3 protein comes from TCRdb applying MiXCR to the 5' RACE reads. The table includes 250,000 to 400,000 distinct CDR3 sequences, 11% detected once. The sequenced material came from blood, either unsorted or a sorted T cell fraction (not recorded which). The receptors derive from a female donor with ankylosing spondylitis or in good health (not recorded which).

This clonotype was seen many times. The chain recombines TRBV28 with TRBJ1-3; D remains ambiguous. Trimming removed 4 bases from V and 0 bases from J, with 10 bases in between. The germline V gene has CDR1 MDHEN and CDR2 SYDVKM. The CDR3 is 15 residues long. The CDR3 sequence: CASSSYGTSGNTIYF. CDR3 bases: TGTGCCAGCAGTTCATACGGAACCTCTGGAAACACCATATATTTT.

Ten or more counts support this clonotype. The V gene is TRBV6-5, the J gene TRBJ2-5, with D perhaps TRBD1 (5 bases). The CDR3 loop spans 17 amino acids. Per the germline V gene, CDR1 is MNHEY and CDR2 is SVGAGI. Trimming stripped 2 bases from V and 1 base from J, with 17 bases between. The CDR3 coding sequence is TGTGCCAGCAGTTACCACAGGACAATGGGCCCCCAAGAGACCCAGTACTTC. Translated: CASSYHRTMGPQETQYF.

This clonotype was seen repeatedly, ten times or more. This chain joins TRBV5-1 and TRBJ1-5, with D uncertain. The germline V gene encodes CDR1 SGHRS and CDR2 YFSETQ. The CDR3 runs 15 residues. The germline V and J ends were trimmed by 3 bases and 0 bases, with 10 bases remaining between them. The CDR3 region is CASSYDGFSNQPQHF. CDR3 bases: TGCGCCAGCAGCTACGACGGATTTAGCAATCAGCCCCAGCATTTT. The complete variable domain, with remaining parts taken from reference TRBV5-1 and TRBJ1-5, reads KAGVTQTPRYLIKTRGQQVTLSCSPISGHRSVSWYQQTPGQGLQFLFEYFSETQRNKGNFPGRFSGRQFSNSRSEMNVSTLELGDSALYLCASSYDGFSNQPQHFGDGTRLSIL.

This clonotype appeared many times. This chain uses TRBV7-2 with TRBJ2-7, with a tentative D call TRBD2 (5 bases). The CDR3 has 15 residues. Germline CDR1 reads SGHTA; CDR2 reads FQGNSA. V shed 5 bases and J shed 2 bases, with 16 bases lying between them. CDR3 nucleotide sequence: TGTGCCAGCAGCGAAGTGTGGGGAGCCGCCTACGAGCAGTACTTC. Its translation is CASSEVWGAAYEQYF.

The V gene is TRBV18, the J gene TRBJ2-4, with TRBD2 as a possible D gene (5 bases). This CDR3 contains 15 residues. Germline V lookup: CDR1 KGHSH, CDR2 LQKENI. Between the trimmed V and J ends, which lost 4 bases and 8 bases, there was a span of 18 bases. The CDR3 sequence is CASSLIVSGFDIQYF. The CDR3 DNA reads TGTGCCAGCTCACTAATCGTTTCGGGATTCGACATTCAGTACTTC.

This clonotype was recorded many times. This chain links TRBV20-1 with TRBJ1-2; no clear D gene. In germline, CDR1 is DFQATT, CDR2 SNEGSKA (reference sequence). V was cut by 4 bases and J by 2 bases, with 8 bases left in between. CDR3 length: 12 residues. The CDR3 protein is CSANIGNYGYTF. CDR3 bases: TGCAGTGCTAACATTGGCAACTATGGCTACACCTTC.

V and J are TRBV7-9 and TRBJ1-5; D call uncertain. Deletions cut 5 bases from V and 6 bases from J, with 11 bases between. The CDR3 length is 13 residues. Germline V gene lookup returns CDR1 SEHNR and CDR2 FQNEAQ (reference sequence). The CDR3 coding sequence is TGTGCCAGCAGCCCAGAGGGCATTCAGCCCCAGCATTTT. It translates to CASSPEGIQPQHF.

This clonotype was seen only a few times. The chain has TRBV7-2 and TRBJ1-1; 8 bases match TRBD1. J gave up 1 base and V 2 bases, and 3 bases lay outside the gene matches. Germline V gene sequence: CDR1 SGHTA, CDR2 FQGNSA. The CDR3 extends over 15 amino acids. The CDR3 protein is CASSLYRGANTEAFF. As DNA, the CDR3 is TGTGCCAGCAGCTTATACAGGGGGGCGAACACTGAAGCTTTCTTT.

V usage is TRBV28 and J usage is TRBJ2-7; 7 bases are shared with TRBD1. The germline V gene has CDR1 MDHEN and CDR2 SYDVKM. The CDR3 is made up of 15 amino acids. Trimming took 5 bases from V and 2 from J; bases not matched to a gene: 9. CDR3 sequence (DNA): TGTGCCAGCAGTCCCAGTAGACAGGGACCCTACGAGCAGTACTTC. Encoded protein: CASSPSRQGPYEQYF.

The chain recombines TRBV12-3 or TRBV12-4 with TRBJ1-1, with D perhaps TRBD1 (5 bases). CDR3 length: 13 amino acids. V shed 6 bases and J shed 6 bases, with 14 bases lying between them. The CDR3 spells CASSRTGVAEAFF. CDR3 DNA: TGTGCCAGCAGCCGCACGGGGGTGGCTGAAGCTTTCTTT.